What follows describes a single T cell receptor beta chain. This entry is derived from a study of cytomegalovirus exposure and HLA in healthy donors. Study in general: When 350 to 500 donors were genotyped, about 81% of them were found to fall in the Caucasian-associated ancestry cluster.

Trimming removed 1 base from V and 7 bases from J; junction bases left unmatched: 5. The CDR3 has 15 amino acids. Germline V CDR1 and CDR2: LNHDA, SQIVND (reference sequence). The PCR ran on 60 Vbeta and 13 Jbeta primers. The assay was immunoSEQ multiplex PCR, and TCRdb's table has in-frame clones only and misses some. The top ten hold around 1.5% of the sample, which has approximately 140,000 clones, more than 60% seen once. This receptor was obtained from a female donor in good health and CMV-seronegative. The J gene is TRBJ2-7, the V gene TRBV19, with 12 bases fitting TRBD1. Sequenced input: PBMCs. The CDR3 nucleotides are TGTGCCAGTAGTATAGGTGGGACAGGGGGCCGGGAGCAGTACTTC. This translates into CASSIGGTGGREQYF.